The rows below give T cell receptor beta chains drawn from one sample of a study of OX40 agonist ivuxolimab in advanced cancers. Sequencing was performed with immunoSEQ multiplex PCR; in TCRdb, only in-frame clones are kept and a portion is missing. Of some 53,000 clones listed, 90% to 95% are singletons. The sequencing used CD4+ or CD8+ T cells sorted from blood, collected in a trial of the OX40 agonist ivuxolimab. The receptors originated from an adult with an advanced solid tumor such as melanoma, head and neck, liver or kidney cancer. The CDR3 runs from the conserved cysteine through the conserved F or W. A D gene is named only where the DNA matches it firmly. Size is stated for part of the rows, as once, few or many counts, or as a class when the clone is expanded.

CDR3 protein | CDR3 DNA | clone size | J gene | D gene | V gene
CASSLYRNQETQYF | TGTGCCAGCAGTTTATACAGAAACCAAGAGACCCAGTACTTC | . | TRBJ2-5 | . | TRBV28
CASSMGTESNQPQHF | TGTGCCAGTAGTATGGGGACGGAGAGCAATCAGCCCCAGCATTTT | . | TRBJ1-5 | . | TRBV19
CASSFSDQPQHF | TGTGCCAGCAGTTTTTCAGATCAGCCCCAGCATTTT | . | TRBJ1-5 | . | TRBV28
CASKGTSDRSGNTIYF | TGTGCCAGCAAGGGAACATCGGACAGATCTGGAAACACCATATATTTT | . | TRBJ1-3 | . | TRBV2
CASSPRRTGGGGTDTQYF | TGCGCCAGCAGCCCACGGAGAACGGGAGGGGGGGGCACAGATACGCAGTATTTT | . | TRBJ2-3 | TRBD2 | TRBV5-1
CAISDMDRGQETQYF | TGTGCCATCAGTGATATGGACAGGGGACAAGAGACCCAGTACTTC | . | TRBJ2-5 | TRBD1 | TRBV10-3
CASSLDPGLAGVADTQYF | TGCGCCAGCAGCTTGGATCCGGGACTAGCGGGAGTGGCAGATACGCAGTATTTT | . | TRBJ2-3 | TRBD2 | TRBV5-1
CASSSTPSGLLGNEQFF | TGTGCCAGCAGTTCAACCCCTAGCGGACTGTTGGGCAATGAGCAGTTCTTC | . | TRBJ2-1 | TRBD2 | TRBV28
CASSLGRAGSSYEQYF | TGCGCCAGCAGCTTGGGGCGAGCGGGAAGCTCCTACGAGCAGTACTTC | once | TRBJ2-7 | TRBD2 | TRBV5-1
CASSLPDFFGTGGDLEETQYF | TGTGCCAGCAGCTTACCCGACTTCTTCGGGACAGGGGGAGATTTGGAAGAGACCCAGTACTTC | . | TRBJ2-5 | TRBD1 | TRBV7-8
CASSMGGVSYEQYF | TGTGCCAGTAGTATGGGGGGGGTATCCTACGAGCAGTACTTC | . | TRBJ2-7 | TRBD2 | TRBV19
CASSSGQGANEQYF | TGTGCCAGCAGCTCGGGACAGGGGGCTAACGAGCAGTACTTC | . | TRBJ2-7 | TRBD1 | TRBV7-9
CASSFGQTTDTQYF | TGTGCCAGCAGCTTTGGACAGACCACAGATACGCAGTATTTT | few | TRBJ2-3 | . | TRBV7-8
CASSMGTSWLNEQFF | TGTGCCAGTAGTATGGGCACTAGTTGGTTGAATGAGCAGTTCTTC | . | TRBJ2-1 | . | TRBV19
CASSPGLFGRVSTDTQYF | TGTGCCAGCAGCCCGGGGTTGTTCGGGAGGGTTAGCACAGATACGCAGTATTTT | . | TRBJ2-3 | TRBD2 | TRBV9
CATSRGRDSNQPQHF | TGTGCCACCAGCCGAGGTAGGGATAGCAATCAGCCCCAGCATTTT | . | TRBJ1-5 | . | TRBV15
CASSVGTMVADTQYF | TGTGCCAGCAGCGTTGGGACTATGGTGGCGGATACGCAGTATTTT | . | TRBJ2-3 | TRBD2 | TRBV9
CSVSLAGDYNEQFF | TGCAGCGTGTCACTAGCGGGAGATTACAATGAGCAGTTCTTC | . | TRBJ2-1 | TRBD2 | TRBV29-1
CSVVRGLETQYF | TGCAGCGTTGTCAGAGGGTTGGAGACCCAGTACTTC | . | TRBJ2-5 | . | TRBV29-1
CASSYSLAGEVYEQYF | TGTGCCAGCAGTTACTCGCTAGCGGGAGAGGTCTACGAGCAGTACTTC | . | TRBJ2-7 | TRBD2 | TRBV6-6
CASSSPSRDRGYYEQYF | TGTGCCAGCAGTTCTCCCTCGCGGGACAGGGGATACTACGAGCAGTACTTC | . | TRBJ2-7 | TRBD1 | TRBV5-6
CACPDRELGGELFF | TGTGCCTGTCCAGACCGGGAGCTTGGCGGGGAGCTGTTTTTT | medium-sized | TRBJ2-2 | . | TRBV30
CASSGRDTRLDEQYF | TGTGCCAGCAGCGGCCGGGACACTCGATTAGACGAGCAGTACTTC | once | TRBJ2-7 | . | TRBV9
CASSHTSGLTYNEQFF | TGTGCCAGCAGCCATACCTCGGGACTCACCTACAATGAGCAGTTCTTC | . | TRBJ2-1 | . | TRBV7-9
CASSFRGMRKNIQYF | TGTGCCAGCAGTTTTAGGGGGATGAGGAAAAACATTCAGTACTTC | . | TRBJ2-4 | . | TRBV28
CASSPRLSSYEQYF | TGTGCCAGCAGTCCCAGGCTAAGCTCCTACGAGCAGTACTTC | . | TRBJ2-7 | . | TRBV2
CASSSWTSGRLDEQFF | TGTGCCAGCAGTTCTTGGACTAGCGGGAGATTGGATGAGCAGTTCTTC | . | TRBJ2-1 | TRBD2 | TRBV6-5
CATSRGEETQYF | TGTGCCACCAGCCGCGGGGAGGAGACCCAGTACTTC | . | TRBJ2-5 | . | TRBV15
CAQGVAYEQYF | TGTGCACAGGGGGTAGCCTACGAGCAGTACTTC | . | TRBJ2-7 | TRBD1 | TRBV30
CASSNLGTGGVYGYTF | TGTGCCAGCAGTAACCTCGGAACAGGGGGTGTCTATGGCTACACCTTC | . | TRBJ1-2 | TRBD1 | TRBV28